The sequence of this TCR beta chain was determined in a study of cytomegalovirus exposure and HLA in healthy donors. In germline, CDR1 is LNHDA, CDR2 SQIVND (reference sequence). Trimming shortened V by 3 bases and J by 5 bases, and 10 bases separated the two germline ends. The CDR3 spans 14 residues. 60 Vbeta and 13 Jbeta primers were used in PCR. Clones were sequenced by immunoSEQ multiplex PCR, and TCRdb holds only the in-frame ones, with some missing. The sample consists of about 120,000 clones, 65% to 80% of them appearing once. This chain connects TRBV19 to TRBJ2-2; tentatively, D is TRBD1 (6 bases). Material for sequencing was PBMCs. The TCR was taken from a man aged 60 to 69 in good health and CMV-seropositive. The CDR3 sequence: CASSMQGQTGELFF. The CDR3 nucleotides read TGTGCCAGTAGTATGCAGGGGCAGACCGGGGAGCTGTTTTTT. The variable domain in full, completed from reference TRBV19 and TRBJ2-2, reads DGGITQSPKYLFRKEGQNVTLSCEQNLNHDAMYWYRQDPGQGLRLIYYSQIVNDFQKGDIAEGYSVSREKKESFPLTVTSAQKNPTAFYLCASSMQGQTGELFFGEGSRLTVL.